The clone carrying this T cell receptor beta chain was found once. Antigen specificity is unknown. This entry belongs to a study of multiple sclerosis patients with progressive multifocal leukoencephalopathy. CDR1 is LNHDA, CDR2 SQIVND, per germline (reference sequence). This CDR3 contains 13 residues. With 3 bases removed from V and 7 bases from J, the gap between germline ends came to 10 bases. Each PCR contained spiked synthetic TR CDR3 controls spanning every V-J pairing. Profiled with immunoSEQ multiplex PCR; TCRdb holds only in-frame clones, not every one. Counted here are about 30,000 clones, almost 90% occurring once; the ten biggest clones make up approximately 1.3%. Findings of the study overall: In most PML patients, TRB repertoires appeared less diverse by entropy.

The time point was: less than 15 months of natalizumab therapy. Here the sequenced sample was PBMCs, taken from a patient treated with natalizumab. This chain uses TRBV19 with TRBJ2-1; D gene unclear. The receptor's source is a human donor with multiple sclerosis. The CDR3 loop is CASSIFHTNEQFF. CDR3 nucleotide sequence: TGTGCCAGTAGTATTTTCCATACGAATGAGCAGTTCTTC. Combining the CDR3 with reference TRBV19 and TRBJ2-1 gives the whole variable domain DGGITQSPKYLFRKEGQNVTLSCEQNLNHDAMYWYRQDPGQGLRLIYYSQIVNDFQKGDIAEGYSVSREKKESFPLTVTSAQKNPTAFYLCASSIFHTNEQFFGPGTRLTVL.